The clone carrying this T cell receptor beta chain appeared a few times. Repertoires were generated with immunoSEQ multiplex PCR, while TCRdb's copy carries only in-frame clones and drops some. The table has some 2.1 million clones, just under 95% seen once. This sample was taken from a study of shared clonotypes between healthy human individuals. The ends were cut back, 6 bases at V and 6 bases at J, with 9 bases in the middle. The CDR3 has 12 residues. Germline values: CDR1 MRHNA, CDR2 SNTAGT. Terminally differentiated effector memory CD45RA+ cells were excluded by CCR7 positive selection of CD45RO-negative cells.

This chain uses TRBV6-4 with TRBJ1-5, with D uncertain. Sequenced material: naive CD8+ T cells sorted from blood. This receptor was obtained from a man between 18 and 35 years old in good health. The CDR3 loop reads CASRERGQPQHF. The CDR3 bases are TGTGCCAGCAGAGAGCGGGGTCAGCCCCAGCATTTT.